The clone carrying this TCR beta chain was recorded a few times. Its antigen remains unknown. TCRdb independently ran MiXCR on the 5' RACE reads; one entry per CDR3 protein. The repertoire holds 350,000 to 450,000 distinct CDR3 sequences, with 25% to 30% as singletons. This sample was taken from a study of CD8 T cells in ankylosing spondylitis. Study results and caveats: With a CD8+ phenotype, disease-linked clones were relatively rare in peripheral blood. According to the report, clones linked to the disease were significantly enriched in matched synovial fluid samples taken from ankylosing spondylitis patients. What seemed typical of ankylosing spondylitis blood was a TCR beta motif built from about 8 highly homologous variants.

Germline V gene sequence: CDR1 LGHDT, CDR2 YNNKEL (reference sequence). The CDR3 sequence is 15 residues long. Trimming removed 4 bases from V and 8 bases from J; junction bases left unmatched: 11. Sequencing used blood, either unsorted or a sorted T cell fraction (not recorded which). V gene TRBV3-1 combines with J gene TRBJ1-2; 9 nucleotides align to TRBD1. The TCR was taken from a male donor with ankylosing spondylitis. CDR3 amino acids: CASSPSWGTGYGYTF. CDR3 coding DNA: TGTGCCAGCAGCCCTAGTTGGGGGACAGGGTACGGCTACACCTTC.